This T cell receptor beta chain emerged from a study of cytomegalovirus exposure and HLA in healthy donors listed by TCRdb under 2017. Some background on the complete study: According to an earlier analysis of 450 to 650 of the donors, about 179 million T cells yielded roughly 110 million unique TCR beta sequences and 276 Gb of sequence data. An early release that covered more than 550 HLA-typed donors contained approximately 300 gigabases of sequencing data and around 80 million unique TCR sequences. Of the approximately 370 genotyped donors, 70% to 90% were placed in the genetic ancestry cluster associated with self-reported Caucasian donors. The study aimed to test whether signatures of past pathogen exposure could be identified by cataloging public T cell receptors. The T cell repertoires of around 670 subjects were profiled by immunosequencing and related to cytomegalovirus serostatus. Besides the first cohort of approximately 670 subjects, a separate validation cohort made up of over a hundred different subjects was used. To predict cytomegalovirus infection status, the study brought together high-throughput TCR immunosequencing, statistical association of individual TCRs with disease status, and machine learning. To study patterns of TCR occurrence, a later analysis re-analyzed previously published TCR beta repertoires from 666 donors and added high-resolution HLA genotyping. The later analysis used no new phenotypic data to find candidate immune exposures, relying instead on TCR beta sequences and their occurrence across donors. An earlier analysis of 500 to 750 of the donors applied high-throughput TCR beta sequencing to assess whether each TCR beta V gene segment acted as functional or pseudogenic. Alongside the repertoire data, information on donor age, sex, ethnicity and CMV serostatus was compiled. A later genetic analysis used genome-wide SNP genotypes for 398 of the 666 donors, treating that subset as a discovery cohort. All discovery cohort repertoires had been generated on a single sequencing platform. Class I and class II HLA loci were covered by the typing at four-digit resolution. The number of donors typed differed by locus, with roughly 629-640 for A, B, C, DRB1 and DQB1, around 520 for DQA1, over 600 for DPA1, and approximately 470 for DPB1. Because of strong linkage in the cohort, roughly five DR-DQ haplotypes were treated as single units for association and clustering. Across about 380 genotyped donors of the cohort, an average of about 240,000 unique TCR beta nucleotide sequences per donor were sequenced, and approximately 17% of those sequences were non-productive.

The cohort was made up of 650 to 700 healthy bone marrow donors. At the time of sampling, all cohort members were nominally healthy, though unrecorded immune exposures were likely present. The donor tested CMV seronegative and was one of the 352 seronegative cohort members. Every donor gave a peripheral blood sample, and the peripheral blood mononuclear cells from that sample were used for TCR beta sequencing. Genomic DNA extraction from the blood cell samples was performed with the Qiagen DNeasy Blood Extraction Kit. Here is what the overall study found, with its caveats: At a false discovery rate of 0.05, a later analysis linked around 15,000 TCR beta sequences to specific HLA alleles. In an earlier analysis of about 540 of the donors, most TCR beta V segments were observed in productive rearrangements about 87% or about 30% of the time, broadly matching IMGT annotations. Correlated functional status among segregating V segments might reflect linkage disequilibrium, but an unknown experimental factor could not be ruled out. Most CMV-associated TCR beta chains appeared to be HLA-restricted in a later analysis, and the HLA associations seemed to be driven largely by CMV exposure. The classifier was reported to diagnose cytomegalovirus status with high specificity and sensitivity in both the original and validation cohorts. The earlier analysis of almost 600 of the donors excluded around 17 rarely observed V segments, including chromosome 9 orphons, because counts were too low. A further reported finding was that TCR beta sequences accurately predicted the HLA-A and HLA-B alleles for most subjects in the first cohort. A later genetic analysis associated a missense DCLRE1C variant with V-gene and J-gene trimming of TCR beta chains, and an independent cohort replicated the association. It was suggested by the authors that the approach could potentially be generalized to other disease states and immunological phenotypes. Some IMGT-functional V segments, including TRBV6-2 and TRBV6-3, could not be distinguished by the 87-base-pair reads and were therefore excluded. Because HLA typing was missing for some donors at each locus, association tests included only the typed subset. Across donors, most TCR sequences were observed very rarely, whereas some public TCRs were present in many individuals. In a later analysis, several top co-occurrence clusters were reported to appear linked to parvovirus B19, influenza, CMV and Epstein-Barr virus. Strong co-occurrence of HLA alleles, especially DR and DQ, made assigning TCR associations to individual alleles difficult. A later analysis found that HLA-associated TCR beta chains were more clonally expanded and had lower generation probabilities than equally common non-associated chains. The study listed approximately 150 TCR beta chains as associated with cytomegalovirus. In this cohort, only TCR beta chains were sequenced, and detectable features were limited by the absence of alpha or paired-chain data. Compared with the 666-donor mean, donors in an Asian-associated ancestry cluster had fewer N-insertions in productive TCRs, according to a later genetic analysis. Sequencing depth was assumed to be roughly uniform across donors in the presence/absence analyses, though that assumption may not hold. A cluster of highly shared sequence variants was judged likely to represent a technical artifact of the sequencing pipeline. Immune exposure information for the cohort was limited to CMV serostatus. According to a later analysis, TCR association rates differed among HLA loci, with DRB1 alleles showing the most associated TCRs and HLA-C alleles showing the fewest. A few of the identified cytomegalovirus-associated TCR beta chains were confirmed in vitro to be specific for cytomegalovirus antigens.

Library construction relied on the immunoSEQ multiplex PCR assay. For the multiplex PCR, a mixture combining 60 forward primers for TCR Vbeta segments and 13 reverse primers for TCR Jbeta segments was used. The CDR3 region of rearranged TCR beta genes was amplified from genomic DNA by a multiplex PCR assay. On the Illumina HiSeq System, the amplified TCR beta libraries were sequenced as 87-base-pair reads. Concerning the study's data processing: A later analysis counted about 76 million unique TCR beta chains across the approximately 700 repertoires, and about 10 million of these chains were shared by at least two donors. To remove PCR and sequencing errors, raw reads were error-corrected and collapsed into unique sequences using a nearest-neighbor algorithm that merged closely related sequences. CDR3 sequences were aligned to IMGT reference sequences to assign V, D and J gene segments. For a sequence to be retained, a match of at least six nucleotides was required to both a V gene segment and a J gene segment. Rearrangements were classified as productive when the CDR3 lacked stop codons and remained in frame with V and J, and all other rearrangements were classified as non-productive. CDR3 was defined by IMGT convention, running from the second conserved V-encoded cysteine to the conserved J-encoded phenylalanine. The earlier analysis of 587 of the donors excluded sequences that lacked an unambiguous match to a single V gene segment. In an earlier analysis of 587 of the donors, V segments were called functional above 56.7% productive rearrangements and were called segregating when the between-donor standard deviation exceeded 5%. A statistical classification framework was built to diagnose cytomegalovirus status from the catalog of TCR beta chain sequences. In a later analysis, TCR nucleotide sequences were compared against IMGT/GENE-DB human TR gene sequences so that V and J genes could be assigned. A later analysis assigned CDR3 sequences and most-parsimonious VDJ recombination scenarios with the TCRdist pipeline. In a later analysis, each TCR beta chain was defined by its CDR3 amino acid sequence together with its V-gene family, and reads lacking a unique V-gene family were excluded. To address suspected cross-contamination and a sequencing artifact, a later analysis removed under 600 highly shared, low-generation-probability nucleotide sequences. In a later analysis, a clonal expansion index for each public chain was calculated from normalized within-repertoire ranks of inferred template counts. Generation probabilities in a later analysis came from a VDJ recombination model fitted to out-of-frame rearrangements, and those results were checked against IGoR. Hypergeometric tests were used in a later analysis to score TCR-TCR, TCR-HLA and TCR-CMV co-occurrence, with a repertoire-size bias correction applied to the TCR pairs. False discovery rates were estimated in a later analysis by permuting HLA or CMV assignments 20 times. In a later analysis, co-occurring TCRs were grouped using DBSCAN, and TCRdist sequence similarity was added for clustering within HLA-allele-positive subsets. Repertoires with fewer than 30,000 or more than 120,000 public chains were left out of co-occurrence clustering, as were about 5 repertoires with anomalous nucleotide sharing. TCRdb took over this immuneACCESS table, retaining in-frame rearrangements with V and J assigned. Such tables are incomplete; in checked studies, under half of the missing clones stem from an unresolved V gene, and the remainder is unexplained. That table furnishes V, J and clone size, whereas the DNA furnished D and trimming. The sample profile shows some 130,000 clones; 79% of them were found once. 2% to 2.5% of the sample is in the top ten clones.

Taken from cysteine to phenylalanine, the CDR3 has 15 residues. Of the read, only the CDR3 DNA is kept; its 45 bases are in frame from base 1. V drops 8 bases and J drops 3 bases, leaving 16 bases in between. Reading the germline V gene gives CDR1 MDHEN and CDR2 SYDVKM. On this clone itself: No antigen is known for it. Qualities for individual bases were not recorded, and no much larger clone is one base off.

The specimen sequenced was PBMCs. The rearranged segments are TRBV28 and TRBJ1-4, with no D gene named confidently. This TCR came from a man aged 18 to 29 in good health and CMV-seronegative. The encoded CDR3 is CASQAGPYSNEKLFF. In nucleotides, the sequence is TGTGCCAGCCAAGCTGGGCCGTATTCTAATGAAAAACTGTTTTTT.